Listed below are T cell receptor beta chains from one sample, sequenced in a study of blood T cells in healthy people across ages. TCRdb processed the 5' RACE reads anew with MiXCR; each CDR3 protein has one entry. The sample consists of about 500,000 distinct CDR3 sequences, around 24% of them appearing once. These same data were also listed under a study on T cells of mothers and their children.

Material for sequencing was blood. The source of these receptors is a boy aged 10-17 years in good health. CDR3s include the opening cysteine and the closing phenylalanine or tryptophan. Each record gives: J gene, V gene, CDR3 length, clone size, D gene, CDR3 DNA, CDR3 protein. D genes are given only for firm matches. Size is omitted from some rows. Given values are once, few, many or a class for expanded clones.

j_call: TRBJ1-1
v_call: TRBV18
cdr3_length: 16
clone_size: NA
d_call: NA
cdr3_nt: TGTGCCAGCTCACCAAATTTGGGGAGCCGGAACACTGAAGCTTTCTTT
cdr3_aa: CASSPNLGSRNTEAFF

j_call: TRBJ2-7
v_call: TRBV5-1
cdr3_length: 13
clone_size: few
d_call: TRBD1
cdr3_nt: TGCGCCAGCAAGGACAGGGGGCACGACGAGCAGTACTTC
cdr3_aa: CASKDRGHDEQYF

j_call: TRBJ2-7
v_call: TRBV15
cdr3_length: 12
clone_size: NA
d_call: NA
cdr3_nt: TGTGCCACCGGCGGGGGCATCTACGAGCAGTACTTC
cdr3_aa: CATGGGIYEQYF

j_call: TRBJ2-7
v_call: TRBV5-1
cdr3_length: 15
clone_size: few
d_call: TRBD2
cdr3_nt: TGCGCCAGCAGCCCGGGTCATGCGGGAGGGAACGAGCAGTACTTC
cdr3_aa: CASSPGHAGGNEQYF

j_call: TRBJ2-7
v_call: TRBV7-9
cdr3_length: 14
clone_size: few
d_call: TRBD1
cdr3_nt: TGTGCCAGCAGCTTAGCTGACAGGGGAGGTGAGCAGTACTTC
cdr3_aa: CASSLADRGGEQYF

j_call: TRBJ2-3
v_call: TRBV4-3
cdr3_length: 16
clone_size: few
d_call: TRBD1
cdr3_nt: TGCGCCAGCAGCCAGGGGACAGGGGTCTCCACAGATACGCAGTATTTT
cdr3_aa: CASSQGTGVSTDTQYF

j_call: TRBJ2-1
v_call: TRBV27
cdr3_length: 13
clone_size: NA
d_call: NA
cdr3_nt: TGTGCCAGCAGTTTTCTAGGTTTCAATGAGCAGTTCTTC
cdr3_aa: CASSFLGFNEQFF

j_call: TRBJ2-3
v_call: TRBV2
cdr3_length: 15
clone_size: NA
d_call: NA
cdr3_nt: TGTGCCAGCAGCCCCCCCGGCGGGAAGGCAGATACGCAGTATTTT
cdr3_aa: CASSPPGGKADTQYF

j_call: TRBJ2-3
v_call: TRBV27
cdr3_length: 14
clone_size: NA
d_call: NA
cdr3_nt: TGTGCCAGCAGTTTTTCGGGGCCGCTAGATACGCAGTATTTT
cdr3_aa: CASSFSGPLDTQYF

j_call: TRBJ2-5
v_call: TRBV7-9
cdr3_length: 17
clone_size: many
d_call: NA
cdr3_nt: TGTGCCAGCAGCTTCGGCAGTTCGGGGATAGGGGGAGAGACCCAGTACTTC
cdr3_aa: CASSFGSSGIGGETQYF

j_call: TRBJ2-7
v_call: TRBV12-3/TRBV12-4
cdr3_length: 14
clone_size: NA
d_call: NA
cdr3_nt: TGTGCCAGCAGTTTAGGGGGTCGGTACTACGAGCAGTACTTC
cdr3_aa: CASSLGGRYYEQYF

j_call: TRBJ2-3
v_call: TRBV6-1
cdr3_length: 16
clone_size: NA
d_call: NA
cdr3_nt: TGTGCCAGCAGGAACGGGCCTGGAGATTTTGCAGATACGCAGTATTTT
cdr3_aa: CASRNGPGDFADTQYF

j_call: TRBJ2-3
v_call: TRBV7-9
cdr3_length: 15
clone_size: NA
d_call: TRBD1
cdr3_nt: TGTGCCAGCAGCGGTTACCGGACAGGGGTGGATACGCAGTATTTT
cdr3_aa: CASSGYRTGVDTQYF

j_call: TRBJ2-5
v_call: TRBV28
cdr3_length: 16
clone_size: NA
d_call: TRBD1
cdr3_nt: TGTGCCAGCAGTTCGAACGGACAGGGGATGAGAGAGACCCAGTACTTC
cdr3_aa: CASSSNGQGMRETQYF

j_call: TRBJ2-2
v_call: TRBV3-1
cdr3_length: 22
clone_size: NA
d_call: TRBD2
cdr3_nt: TGTGCCAGCAGCCAACCTCGAAAGGATAGCGGGGAATACGATAGCCTCGCCGAGGAGCTGTTTTTT
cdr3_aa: CASSQPRKDSGEYDSLAEELFF

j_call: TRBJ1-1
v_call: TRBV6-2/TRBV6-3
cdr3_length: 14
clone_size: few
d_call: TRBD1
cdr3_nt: TGTGCCAGCAGCCACCGGACAGGGTTTGGTTCGGCTTTCTTT
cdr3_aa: CASSHRTGFGSAFF

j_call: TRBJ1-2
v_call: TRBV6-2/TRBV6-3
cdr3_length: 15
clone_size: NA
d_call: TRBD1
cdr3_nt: TGTGCCAGCAGTTCTCGAGGGGGCGAGGAGGATGGCTACACCTTC
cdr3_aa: CASSSRGGEEDGYTF

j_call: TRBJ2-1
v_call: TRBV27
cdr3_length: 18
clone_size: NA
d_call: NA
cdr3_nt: TGTGCCAGCAGTTTGTCTTCGGGAGCCAGTCACTCCTACAATGAGCAGTTCTTC
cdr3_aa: CASSLSSGASHSYNEQFF

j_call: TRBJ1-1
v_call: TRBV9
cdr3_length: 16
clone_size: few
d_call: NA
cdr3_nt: TGTGCCAGCAGCGTAGATGGGGGACGGTTGAACACTGAAGCTTTCTTT
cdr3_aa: CASSVDGGRLNTEAFF

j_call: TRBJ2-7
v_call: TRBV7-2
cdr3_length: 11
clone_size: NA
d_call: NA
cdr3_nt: TGTGCCAGCAGCCTCGGGGGGCGCGGGTACTTC
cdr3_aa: CASSLGGRGYF

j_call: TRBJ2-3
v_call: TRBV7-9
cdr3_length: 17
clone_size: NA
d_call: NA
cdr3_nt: TGTGCCAGCAGCCGCCGAGGACGGACACCAAACACAGATACGCAGTATTTT
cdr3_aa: CASSRRGRTPNTDTQYF

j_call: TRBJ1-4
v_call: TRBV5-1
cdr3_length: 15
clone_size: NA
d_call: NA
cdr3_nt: TGCGCCAGCAGCTTGGATGGCAGTCCTTTTGAAAAACTGTTTTTT
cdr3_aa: CASSLDGSPFEKLFF

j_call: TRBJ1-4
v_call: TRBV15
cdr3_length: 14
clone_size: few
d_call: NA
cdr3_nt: TGTGCCACCTCGAGGCGGGGATCTAATGAAAAACTGTTTTTT
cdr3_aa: CATSRRGSNEKLFF

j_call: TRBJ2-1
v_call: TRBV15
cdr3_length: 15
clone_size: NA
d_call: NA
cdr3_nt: TGTGCCACCAGCAGAAGGGGAAGGAGGGACAATGAGCAGTTCTTC
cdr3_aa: CATSRRGRRDNEQFF

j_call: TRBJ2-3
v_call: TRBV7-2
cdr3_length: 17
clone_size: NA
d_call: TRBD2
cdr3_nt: TGTGCCAGCAGCTTGGGCGGCGGGGGGGCCCGCACAGGTACGCAGTATTTT
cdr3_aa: CASSLGGGGARTGTQYF

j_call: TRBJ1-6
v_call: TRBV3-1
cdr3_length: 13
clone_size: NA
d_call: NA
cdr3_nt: TGTGCCAGCAGCCAAAGGCCGAATTCACCCCTCCACTTT
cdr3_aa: CASSQRPNSPLHF

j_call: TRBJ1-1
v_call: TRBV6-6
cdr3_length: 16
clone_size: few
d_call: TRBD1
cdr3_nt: TGTGCCAGCAGTCCCCTAGGGGGCTTGGAGTACACTGAAGCTTTCTTT
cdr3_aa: CASSPLGGLEYTEAFF

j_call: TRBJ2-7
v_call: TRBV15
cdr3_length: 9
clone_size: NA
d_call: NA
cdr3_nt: TGTGCCACCAGTAACGAGCAGTACTTC
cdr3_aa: CATSNEQYF

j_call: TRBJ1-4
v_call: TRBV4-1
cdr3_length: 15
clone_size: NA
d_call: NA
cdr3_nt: TGCGCCAGCAGCCCAGGAGAGGGGCTTTTTGAAAAACTGTTTTTT
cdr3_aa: CASSPGEGLFEKLFF

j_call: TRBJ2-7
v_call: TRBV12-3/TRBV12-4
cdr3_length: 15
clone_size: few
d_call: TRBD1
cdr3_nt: TGTGCCAGCAGTTTAGGAAACAGGGGGCTGTACGAGCAGTACTTC
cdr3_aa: CASSLGNRGLYEQYF

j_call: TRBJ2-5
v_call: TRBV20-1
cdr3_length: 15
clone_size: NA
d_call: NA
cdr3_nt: TGCAGTGCTAGAGCTAAACAGTGGGGCCGGGAGACCCAGTACTTC
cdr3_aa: CSARAKQWGRETQYF

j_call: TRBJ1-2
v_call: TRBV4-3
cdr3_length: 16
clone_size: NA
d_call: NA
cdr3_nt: TGCGCCAGCAGCCAAGATCCCGTCAGGGCACAATATGGCTACACCTTC
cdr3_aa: CASSQDPVRAQYGYTF

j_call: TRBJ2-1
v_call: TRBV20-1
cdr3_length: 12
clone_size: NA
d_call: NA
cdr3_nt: TGCAGTGCTAGACAGGGGTGGAATGAGCAGTTCTTC
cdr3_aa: CSARQGWNEQFF

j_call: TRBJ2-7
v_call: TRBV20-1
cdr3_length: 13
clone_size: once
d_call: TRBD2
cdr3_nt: TGCAGCGCCCTCTTAGCGGGGAGGTACGAGCAGTACTTC
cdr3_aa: CSALLAGRYEQYF

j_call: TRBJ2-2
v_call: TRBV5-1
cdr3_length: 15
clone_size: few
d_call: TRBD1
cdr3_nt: TGCGCCAGCAGCATGGACAGGGGGTTCACCGGGGAGCTGTTTTTT
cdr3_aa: CASSMDRGFTGELFF

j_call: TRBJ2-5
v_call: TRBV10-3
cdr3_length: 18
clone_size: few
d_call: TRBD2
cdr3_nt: TGTGCCATCAGTGAGTCGAAGGCGGGACTAGCGGAACAAGAGGCCCAGTACTTC
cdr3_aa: CAISESKAGLAEQEAQYF

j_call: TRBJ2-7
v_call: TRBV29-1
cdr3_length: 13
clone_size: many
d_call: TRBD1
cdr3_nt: TGCAGCGTTGACGGGACAGGGGCCTACGAGCAGTACTTC
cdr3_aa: CSVDGTGAYEQYF

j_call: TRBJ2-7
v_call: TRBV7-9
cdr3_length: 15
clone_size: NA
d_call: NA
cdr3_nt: TGTGCCAGCAGCAAACGCAGGGACCTCTCCTACGAGCAGTACTTC
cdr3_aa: CASSKRRDLSYEQYF

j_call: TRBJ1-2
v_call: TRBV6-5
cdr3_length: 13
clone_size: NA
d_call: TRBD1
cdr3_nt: TGTGCCAGCAGTTACAGGACAGGGCACGGCTACACCTTC
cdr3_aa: CASSYRTGHGYTF

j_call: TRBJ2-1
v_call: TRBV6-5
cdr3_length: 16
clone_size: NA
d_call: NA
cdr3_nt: TGTGCCAGCAGTTACTATGGGGGCAGCTCCTACAATGAGCAGTTCTTC
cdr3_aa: CASSYYGGSSYNEQFF

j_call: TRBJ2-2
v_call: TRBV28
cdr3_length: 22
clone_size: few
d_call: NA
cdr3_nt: TGTGCCAGCAGTTTAATTAATGGGTGGGCAGAAACTAAAACCGGGAACACCGGGGAGCTGTTTTTT
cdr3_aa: CASSLINGWAETKTGNTGELFF

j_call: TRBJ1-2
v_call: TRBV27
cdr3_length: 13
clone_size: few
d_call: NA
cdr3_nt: TGTGCCAGCAGTTTACGGCCGGGCGGGGGCTACACCTTC
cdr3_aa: CASSLRPGGGYTF

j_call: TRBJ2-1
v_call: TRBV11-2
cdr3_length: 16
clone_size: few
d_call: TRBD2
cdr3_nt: TGTGCCAGCAGCTTAGAGGCCAGCGGGAGGTACAATGAGCAGTTCTTC
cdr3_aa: CASSLEASGRYNEQFF